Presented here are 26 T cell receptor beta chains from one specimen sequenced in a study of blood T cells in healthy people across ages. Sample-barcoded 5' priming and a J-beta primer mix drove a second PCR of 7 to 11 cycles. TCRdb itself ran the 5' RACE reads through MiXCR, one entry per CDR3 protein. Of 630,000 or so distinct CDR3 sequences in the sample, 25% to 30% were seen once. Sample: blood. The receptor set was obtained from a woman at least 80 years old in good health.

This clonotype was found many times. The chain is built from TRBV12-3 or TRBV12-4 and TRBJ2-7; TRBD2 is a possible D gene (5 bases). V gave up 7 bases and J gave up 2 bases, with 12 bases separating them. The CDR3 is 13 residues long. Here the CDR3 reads CASKMAGTYEQYF. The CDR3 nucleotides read TGTGCCAGCAAGATGGCGGGCACCTACGAGCAGTACTTC.

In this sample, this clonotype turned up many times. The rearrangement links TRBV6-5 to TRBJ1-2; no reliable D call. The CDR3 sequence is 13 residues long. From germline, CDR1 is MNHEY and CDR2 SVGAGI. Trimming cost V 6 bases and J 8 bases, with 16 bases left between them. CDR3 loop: CASRRGVEAGYTF. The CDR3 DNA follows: TGTGCCAGCAGACGTGGGGTTGAGGCAGGCTACACCTTC.

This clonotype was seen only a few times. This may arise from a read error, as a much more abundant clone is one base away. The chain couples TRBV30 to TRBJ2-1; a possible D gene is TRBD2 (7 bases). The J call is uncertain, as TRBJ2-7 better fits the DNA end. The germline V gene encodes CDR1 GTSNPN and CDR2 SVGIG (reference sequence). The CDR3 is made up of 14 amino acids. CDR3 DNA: TGTGCTTTCTTTAGTCGCGGGGGCTACAATGAGCAGTACTTC. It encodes CAFFSRGGYNEQYF.

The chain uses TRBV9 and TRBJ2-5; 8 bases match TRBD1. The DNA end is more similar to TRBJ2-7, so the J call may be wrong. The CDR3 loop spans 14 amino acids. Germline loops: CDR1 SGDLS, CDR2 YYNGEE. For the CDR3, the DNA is TGTGCCAGCAGCGTTACAGGACAGGGCTACGAGCAGTACTTC. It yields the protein CASSVTGQGYEQYF.

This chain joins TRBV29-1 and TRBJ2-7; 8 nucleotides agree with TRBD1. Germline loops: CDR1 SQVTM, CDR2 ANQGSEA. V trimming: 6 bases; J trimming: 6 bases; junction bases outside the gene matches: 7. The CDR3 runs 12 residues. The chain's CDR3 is CSVGQALGEQYF. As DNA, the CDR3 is TGCAGCGTGGGACAGGCCCTTGGCGAGCAGTACTTC.

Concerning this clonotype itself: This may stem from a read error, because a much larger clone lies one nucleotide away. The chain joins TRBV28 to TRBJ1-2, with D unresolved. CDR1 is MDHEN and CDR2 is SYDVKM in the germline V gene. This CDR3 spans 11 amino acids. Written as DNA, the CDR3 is TGTGGGGCAGGAGAGATCTATGGCTACACCTTC. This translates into CGAGEIYGYTF.

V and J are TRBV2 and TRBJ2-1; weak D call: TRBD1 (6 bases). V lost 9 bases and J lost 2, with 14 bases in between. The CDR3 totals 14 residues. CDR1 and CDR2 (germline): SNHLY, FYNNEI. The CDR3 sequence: CARGGTSTYNEQFF. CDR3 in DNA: TGTGCCAGAGGGGGTACTTCTACCTACAATGAGCAGTTCTTC.

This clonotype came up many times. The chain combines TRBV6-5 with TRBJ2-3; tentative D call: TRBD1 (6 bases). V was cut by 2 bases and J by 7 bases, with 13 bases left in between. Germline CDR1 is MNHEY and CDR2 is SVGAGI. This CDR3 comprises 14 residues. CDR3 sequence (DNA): TGTGCCAGCAGTTACGAGCCAGGGGCCCATACGCAGTATTTT. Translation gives CASSYEPGAHTQYF.

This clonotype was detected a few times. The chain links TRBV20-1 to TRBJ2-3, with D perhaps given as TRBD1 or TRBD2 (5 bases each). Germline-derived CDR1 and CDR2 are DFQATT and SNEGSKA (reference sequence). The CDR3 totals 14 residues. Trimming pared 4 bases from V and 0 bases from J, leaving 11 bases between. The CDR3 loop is CSATWGFSTDTQYF. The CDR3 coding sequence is TGCAGTGCTACTTGGGGGTTTAGCACAGATACGCAGTATTTT.

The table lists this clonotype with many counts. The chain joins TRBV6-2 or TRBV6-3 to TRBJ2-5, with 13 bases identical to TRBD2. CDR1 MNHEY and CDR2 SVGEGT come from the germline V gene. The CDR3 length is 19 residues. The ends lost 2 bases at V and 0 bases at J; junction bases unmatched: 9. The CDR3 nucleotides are TGTGCCAGCAGTTACGTTCAGCCGGGACTAGCGGGGAACCAAGAGACCCAGTACTTC. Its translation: CASSYVQPGLAGNQETQYF.

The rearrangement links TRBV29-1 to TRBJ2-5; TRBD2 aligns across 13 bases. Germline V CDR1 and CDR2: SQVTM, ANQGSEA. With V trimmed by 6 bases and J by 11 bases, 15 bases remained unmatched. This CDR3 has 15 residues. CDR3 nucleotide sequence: TGCAGCGTCGGGACTAGCGGGGCCTCTCGGAGGGAGCAGTACTTC. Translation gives CSVGTSGASRREQYF.

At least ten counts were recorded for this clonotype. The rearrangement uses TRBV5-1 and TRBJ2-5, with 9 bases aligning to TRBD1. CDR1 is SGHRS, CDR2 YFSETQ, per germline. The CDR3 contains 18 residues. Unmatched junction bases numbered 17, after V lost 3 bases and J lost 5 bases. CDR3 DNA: TGCGCCAGCAGCTCCAACTCACCTACGGACAGGGGCTGGGAGACCCAGTACTTC. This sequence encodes CASSSNSPTDRGWETQYF.

CDR3 in DNA: TGCAGTGCTGTATGGAACAGGGGGTTCCCCGGGGAGCTGTTTTTT. Amino acids: CSAVWNRGFPGELFF. The V and J genes are TRBV20-1 and TRBJ2-2, with 8 positions matching TRBD1. In germline, CDR1 is DFQATT, CDR2 SNEGSKA (reference sequence). V lost 5 bases to trimming and J lost 6 bases; unmatched junction nucleotides: 11. This CDR3 has 15 residues.

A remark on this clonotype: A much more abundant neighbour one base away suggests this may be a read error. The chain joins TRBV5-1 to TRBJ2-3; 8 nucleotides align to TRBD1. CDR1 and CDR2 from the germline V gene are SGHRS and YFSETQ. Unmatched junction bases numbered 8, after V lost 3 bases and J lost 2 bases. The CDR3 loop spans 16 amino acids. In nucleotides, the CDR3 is TGCGCCAGCAGCTCCCTGACAGGGGTTCACACAGATACGCAGTATTTT. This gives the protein CASSSLTGVHTDTQYF.

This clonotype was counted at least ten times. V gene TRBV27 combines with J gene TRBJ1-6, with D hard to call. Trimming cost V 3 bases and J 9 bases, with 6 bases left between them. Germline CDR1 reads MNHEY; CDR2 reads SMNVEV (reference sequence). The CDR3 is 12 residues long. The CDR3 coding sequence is TGTGCCAGCAGTTTCCAGAGTTCACCCCTCCACTTT. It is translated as CASSFQSSPLHF.

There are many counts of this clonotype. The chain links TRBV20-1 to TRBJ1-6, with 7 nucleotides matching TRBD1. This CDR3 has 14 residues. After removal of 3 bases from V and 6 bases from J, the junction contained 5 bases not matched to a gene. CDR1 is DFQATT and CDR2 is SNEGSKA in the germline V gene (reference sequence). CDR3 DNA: TGCAGTGCTAGCATGGGACAGTTTAATTCACCCCTCCACTTT. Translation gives CSASMGQFNSPLHF.

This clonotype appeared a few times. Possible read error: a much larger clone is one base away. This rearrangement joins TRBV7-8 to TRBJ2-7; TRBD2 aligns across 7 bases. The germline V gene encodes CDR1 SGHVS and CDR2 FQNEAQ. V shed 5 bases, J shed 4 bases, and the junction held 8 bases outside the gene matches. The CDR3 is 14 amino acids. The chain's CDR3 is CASSRAGFGYEQYF. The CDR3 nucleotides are TGTGCCAGCAGCCGAGCGGGGTTCGGGTACGAGCAGTACTTC.

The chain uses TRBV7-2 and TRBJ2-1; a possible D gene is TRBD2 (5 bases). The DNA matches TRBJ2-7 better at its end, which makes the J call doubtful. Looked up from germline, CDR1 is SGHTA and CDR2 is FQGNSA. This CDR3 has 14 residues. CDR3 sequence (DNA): TGTGCCAGCAGCTTAGCACGGGGATACAATGAGCAGTACTTC. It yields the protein CASSLARGYNEQYF.

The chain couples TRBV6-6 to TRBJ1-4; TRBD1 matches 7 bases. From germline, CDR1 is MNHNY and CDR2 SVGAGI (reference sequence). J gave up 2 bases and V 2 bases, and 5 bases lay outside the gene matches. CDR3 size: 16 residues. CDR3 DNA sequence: TGTGCCAGCAGTTACAACGCGGGACAGACTAATGAAAAACTGTTTTTT. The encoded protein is CASSYNAGQTNEKLFF.

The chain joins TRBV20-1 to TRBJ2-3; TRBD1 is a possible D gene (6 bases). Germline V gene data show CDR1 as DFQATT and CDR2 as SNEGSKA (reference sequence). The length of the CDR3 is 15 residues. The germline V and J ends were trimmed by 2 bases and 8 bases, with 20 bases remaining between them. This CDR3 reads CSARSVGTSVGTQYF. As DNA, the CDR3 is TGCAGTGCTAGATCCGTCGGGACAAGCGTTGGTACGCAGTATTTT.

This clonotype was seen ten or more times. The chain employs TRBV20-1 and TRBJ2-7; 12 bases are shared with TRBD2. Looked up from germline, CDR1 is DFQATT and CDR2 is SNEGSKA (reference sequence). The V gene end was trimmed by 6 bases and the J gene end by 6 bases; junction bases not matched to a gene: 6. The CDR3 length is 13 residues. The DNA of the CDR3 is TGCAGTGCCGGGGTGACTAGCGGGGGCGAGCAGTACTTC. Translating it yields CSAGVTSGGEQYF.

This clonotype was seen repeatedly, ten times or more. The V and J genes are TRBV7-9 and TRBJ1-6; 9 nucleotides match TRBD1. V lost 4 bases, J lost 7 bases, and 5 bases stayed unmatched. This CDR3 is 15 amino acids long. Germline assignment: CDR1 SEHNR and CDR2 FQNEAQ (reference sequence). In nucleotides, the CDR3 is TGTGCCAGCAGCTCTGGACAGGGGAGGAATTCACCCCTCCACTTT. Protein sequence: CASSSGQGRNSPLHF. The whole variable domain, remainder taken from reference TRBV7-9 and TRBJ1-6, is DTGVSQNPRHKITKRGQNVTFRCDPISEHNRLYWYRQTLGQGPEFLTYFQNEAQLEKSRLLSDRFSAERPKGSFSTLEIQRTEQGDSAMYLCASSSGQGRNSPLHFGNGTRLTVT.

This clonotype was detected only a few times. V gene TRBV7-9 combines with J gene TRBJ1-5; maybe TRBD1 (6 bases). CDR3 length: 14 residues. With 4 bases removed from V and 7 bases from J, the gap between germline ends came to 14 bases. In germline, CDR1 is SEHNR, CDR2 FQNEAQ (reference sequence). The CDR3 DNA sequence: TGTGCCAGCAGCTCTGACAGGTCAGGCCAGCCCCAGCATTTT. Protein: CASSSDRSGQPQHF.

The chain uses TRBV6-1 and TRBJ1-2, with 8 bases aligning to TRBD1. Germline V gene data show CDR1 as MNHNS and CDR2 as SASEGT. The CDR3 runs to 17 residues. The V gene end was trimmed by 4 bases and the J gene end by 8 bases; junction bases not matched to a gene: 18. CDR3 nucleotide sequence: TGTGCCAGCAGTGGGGGCAGGGGGCGGCCTGGGGCTGGAGGCTACACCTTC. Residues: CASSGGRGRPGAGGYTF.

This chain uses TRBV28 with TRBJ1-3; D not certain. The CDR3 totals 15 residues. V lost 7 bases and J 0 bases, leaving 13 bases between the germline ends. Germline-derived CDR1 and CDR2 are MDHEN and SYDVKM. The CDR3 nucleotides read TGTGCCAGCATCGCCGAGCAGCGCTCTGGAAACACCATATATTTT. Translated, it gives CASIAEQRSGNTIYF.

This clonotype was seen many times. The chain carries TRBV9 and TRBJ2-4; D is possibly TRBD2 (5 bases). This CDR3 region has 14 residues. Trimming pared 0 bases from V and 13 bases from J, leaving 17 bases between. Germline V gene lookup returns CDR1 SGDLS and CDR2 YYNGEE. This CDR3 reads CASSVGVAAVEQYF. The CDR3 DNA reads TGTGCCAGCAGCGTAGGTGTCGCAGCGGTGGAGCAGTACTTC.